This is a list of T cell receptor beta chains from one sample in a study of T cell clonotyping in hematopoietic cell transplantation. Clones were sequenced by immunoSEQ multiplex PCR, and TCRdb holds only the in-frame ones, with some missing. The sample has some 980 clones; roughly 95% are singletons. The sample here was peripheral blood mononuclear cells, taken 180 days after allogeneic stem cell transplant. These receptor sequences come from a male patient between 60 and 69 years old who had an allogeneic stem cell transplant from an unrelated donor, so T cells may come from the graft donor. Some clones in this sample may be carry-over from other donors' samples. The CDR3 runs from the conserved cysteine through the conserved F or W. A D gene is named only where the DNA matches it firmly. Size is stated for part of the rows, as once, few or many counts, or as a class when the clone is expanded.

D gene	clone size	J gene	V gene	CDR3 protein	CDR3 DNA
-	-	TRBJ2-7	TRBV2	CASSEQGIHEQYF	TGTGCCAGCAGTGAACAGGGAATCCACGAGCAGTACTTC
-	-	TRBJ1-3	TRBV4-1	CASSQDPSSGNTIYF	TGCGCCAGCAGTCAGGACCCTTCCTCTGGAAACACCATATATTTT
-	-	TRBJ1-5	TRBV5-6	CASSLEQDGNQPQHF	TGTGCCAGCAGCTTGGAACAGGACGGCAATCAGCCCCAGCATTTT
-	-	TRBJ1-1	TRBV19	CASSIDGPNTEAFF	TGTGCCAGTAGTATTGATGGGCCTAACACTGAAGCTTTCTTT
-	once	TRBJ1-2	TRBV12-2	CASRLTATDRVPYGYTF	TGTGCAAGTCGCTTAACCGCTACCGACAGGGTTCCTTATGGCTACACCTTC
TRBD1	-	TRBJ1-2	TRBV27	CASSLQGAHYGYTF	TGTGCCAGCAGTCTACAGGGGGCGCACTATGGCTACACCTTC
-	-	TRBJ1-1	TRBV6-5	CASSPLREDTEAFF	TGTGCCAGCAGTCCGCTCCGGGAGGACACTGAAGCTTTCTTT
-	few	TRBJ2-5	TRBV5-6	CASSLASVGWGETQYF	TGTGCCAGCAGCTTGGCCTCAGTCGGGTGGGGAGAGACCCAGTACTTC
TRBD1	-	TRBJ1-3	TRBV5-5	CASSPQGASGNTIYF	TGTGCCAGCAGCCCACAGGGGGCATCTGGAAACACCATATATTTT
TRBD2	-	TRBJ2-3	TRBV7-3	CASSAGLAAVGTQYF	TGTGCCAGCAGCGCCGGACTAGCGGCAGTGGGTACGCAGTATTTT
TRBD1	-	TRBJ1-1	TRBV4-2	CASSRLDRDFPEAFF	TGTGCCAGCAGCCGACTTGACAGGGACTTCCCTGAAGCTTTCTTT
TRBD2	few	TRBJ2-7	TRBV2	CAGRAGRIYEQYF	TGTGCCGGAAGAGCGGGACGTATCTACGAGCAGTACTTC
-	-	TRBJ1-1	TRBV4-2	CASTRSQGNTEAFF	TGTGCCAGCACCCGATCACAGGGAAACACTGAAGCTTTCTTT
TRBD1	-	TRBJ2-7	TRBV5-1	CASSGIRDRLSYEQYF	TGCGCCAGCAGCGGAATCCGGGACAGGCTCTCCTACGAGCAGTACTTC
TRBD2	once	TRBJ2-5	TRBV7-2	CASSLSRGGRARQETQYF	TGTGCCAGCAGCTTATCGAGAGGCGGGAGGGCCCGCCAAGAGACCCAGTACTTC
-	-	TRBJ1-3	TRBV27	CASSLGNSGNTIYF	TGTGCCAGCAGTCTCGGGAACTCTGGAAACACCATATATTTT
-	-	TRBJ1-1	TRBV7-2	CASSFQGGEAFF	TGTGCCAGCAGCTTTCAGGGAGGGGAAGCTTTCTTT
-	-	TRBJ2-7	TRBV29-1	CSADSGETNPYEQYF	TGCAGCGCGGACTCCGGGGAGACGAACCCCTACGAGCAGTACTTC
-	-	TRBJ1-2	TRBV13	CASSLRQRYPYF	TGTGCCAGCAGCCTCCGACAGCGGTACCCCTACTTC
TRBD1	-	TRBJ1-2	TRBV27	CASRVTGRLGYGYTF	TGTGCCAGCAGGGTGACAGGGCGGTTGGGCTATGGCTACACCTTC
-	-	TRBJ1-6	TRBV28	CARKEIRNSPLHF	TGTGCCCGCAAGGAAATCCGGAATTCACCCCTCCACTTT
-	once	TRBJ2-7	TRBV7-2	CASSPRPQPEQYF	TGTGCCAGCAGCCCCCGACCCCAACCTGAGCAGTACTTC
-	-	TRBJ2-7	TRBV7-9	CASRDGTYYEQYF	TGTGCCAGCAGGGACGGCACTTACTACGAGCAGTACTTC
-	-	TRBJ2-7	TRBV28	CASSFGGSYEQYF	TGTGCCAGCAGTTTTGGGGGCTCCTACGAGCAGTACTTC
-	-	TRBJ2-1	TRBV6-5	CASTTGYNEQFF	TGTGCCAGCACCACAGGTTACAATGAGCAGTTCTTC
-	-	TRBJ2-1	TRBV11-2	CASTKGWGHNEQFF	TGTGCCAGCACTAAGGGGTGGGGCCACAATGAGCAGTTCTTC
TRBD2	-	TRBJ2-1	TRBV13	CASSDDRTSGRSNEQFF	TGTGCCAGCAGCGATGATAGAACTAGCGGGAGATCCAATGAGCAGTTCTTC